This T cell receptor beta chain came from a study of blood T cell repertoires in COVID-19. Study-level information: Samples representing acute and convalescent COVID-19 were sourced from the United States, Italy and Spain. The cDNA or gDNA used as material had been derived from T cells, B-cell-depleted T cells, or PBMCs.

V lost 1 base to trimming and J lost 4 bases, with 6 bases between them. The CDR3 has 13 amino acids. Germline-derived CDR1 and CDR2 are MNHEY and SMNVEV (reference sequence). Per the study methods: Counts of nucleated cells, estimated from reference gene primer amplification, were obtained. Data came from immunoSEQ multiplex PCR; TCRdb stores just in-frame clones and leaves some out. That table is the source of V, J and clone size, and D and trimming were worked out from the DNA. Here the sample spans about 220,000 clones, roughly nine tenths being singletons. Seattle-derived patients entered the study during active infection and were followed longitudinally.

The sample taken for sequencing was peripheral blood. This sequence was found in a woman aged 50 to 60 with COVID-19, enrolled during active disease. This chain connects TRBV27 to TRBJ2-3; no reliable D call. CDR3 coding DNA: TGTGCCAGCAGTTTATGGGCAGCAGATACGCAGTATTTT. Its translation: CASSLWAADTQYF.